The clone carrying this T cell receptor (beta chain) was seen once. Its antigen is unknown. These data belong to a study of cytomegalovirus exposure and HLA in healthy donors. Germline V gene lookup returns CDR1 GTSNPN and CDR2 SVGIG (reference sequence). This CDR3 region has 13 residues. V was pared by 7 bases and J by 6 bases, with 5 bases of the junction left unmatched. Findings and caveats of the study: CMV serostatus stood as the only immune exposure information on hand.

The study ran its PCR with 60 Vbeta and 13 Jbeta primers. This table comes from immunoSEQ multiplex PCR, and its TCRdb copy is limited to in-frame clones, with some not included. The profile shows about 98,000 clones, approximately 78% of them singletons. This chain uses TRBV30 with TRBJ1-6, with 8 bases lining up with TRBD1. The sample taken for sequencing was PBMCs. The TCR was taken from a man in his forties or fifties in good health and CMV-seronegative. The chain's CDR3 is CASRTGINSPLHF. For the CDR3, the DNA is TGTGCCTCTCGGACAGGGATTAATTCACCCCTCCACTTT.